The 11 T cell receptor beta chains listed next were all sequenced from one sample in a study of blood T cell repertoires in COVID-19. Profiling relied on immunoSEQ multiplex PCR, and the TCRdb table lists in-frame clones only, not all of them. The top ten clones hold about 26% of a sample with about 42,000 clones, around 73% of them seen once. The sequenced sample was peripheral blood. These receptors were collected from a woman in her seventies with acute or convalescent COVID-19.

The J gene is TRBJ1-6, the V gene TRBV5-1, with 7 bases identical to TRBD1. Germline V CDR1 and CDR2: SGHRS, YFSETQ. V lost 4 bases, J lost 4 bases, and 11 bases stayed unmatched. The CDR3 is made up of 17 amino acids. The CDR3: CASSEMGQSVYNSPLHF. CDR3 in DNA: TGCGCCAGCAGCGAAATGGGACAGTCTGTTTATAATTCACCCCTCCACTTT.

Concerning this clone itself: The junction does not match germline at one end; this may be a read error. V and J are TRBV6-6 and TRBJ1-1; no firm D call. Germline CDR1 MNHNY, CDR2 SVGAGI (reference sequence). The CDR3 covers 11 residues. Here the CDR3 DNA reads TGTGCCAGCAGAGAGAACGCTGAAGCTTTCTTT. Its protein product is CASRENAEAFF.

V and J are TRBV7-9 and TRBJ2-5; perhaps TRBD2 as D (5 bases). Trimming took 1 base from V and 5 from J, leaving 11 bases between them. The CDR3 sequence is 14 residues long. Germline V gives CDR1 SEHNR, CDR2 FQNEAQ (reference sequence). CDR3 amino acids: CASSLDVGVETQYF. The CDR3 DNA reads TGTGCCAGCAGCTTAGATGTCGGGGTGGAGACCCAGTACTTC.

The V gene is TRBV30, the J gene TRBJ2-7, with 7 bases matching TRBD1. V was pared by 3 bases and J by 0 bases, with 5 bases of the junction left unmatched. Per the germline V gene, CDR1 is GTSNPN and CDR2 is SVGIG (reference sequence). There are 14 residues in the CDR3. This CDR3 reads CAWSPGTVSYEQYF. CDR3 nucleotides: TGTGCCTGGAGCCCCGGGACAGTCTCCTACGAGCAGTACTTC.

The chain combines TRBV28 with TRBJ2-2; possible D gene TRBD2, 5 bases. The CDR3 is 16 residues long. Germline V lookup: CDR1 MDHEN, CDR2 SYDVKM. V was cut by 10 bases and J by 4 bases, with 22 bases left in between. The CDR3 DNA follows: TGTGCCACCGTGGGCCTAGCTCCCGCGGGCACCGGGGAGCTGTTTTTT. Translation gives CATVGLAPAGTGELFF.

V gene TRBV9 combines with J gene TRBJ1-6; possibly TRBD1 for D (6 bases). V gave up 1 base and J gave up 10 bases, with 9 bases separating them. Looked up from germline, CDR1 is SGDLS and CDR2 is YYNGEE. The CDR3 sequence is 13 residues long. This CDR3 is CASSVTGTSPLHF. CDR3 sequence (DNA): TGTGCCAGCAGCGTAACAGGGACCTCACCCCTCCACTTT.

The V call is TRBV5-1, the J call TRBJ2-7; a weak D match, TRBD1 (6 bases). In germline, CDR1 is SGHRS, CDR2 YFSETQ. V lost 3 bases and J lost 3, with 16 bases in between. This CDR3 region has 15 residues. The CDR3 DNA reads as TGCGCCAGCAGCTCCTTGGACAGTCTTCGCTACGAGCAGTACTTC. It specifies CASSSLDSLRYEQYF. Using reference TRBV5-1 and TRBJ2-7 for the parts outside the CDR3, the full variable domain is KAGVTQTPRYLIKTRGQQVTLSCSPISGHRSVSWYQQTPGQGLQFLFEYFSETQRNKGNFPGRFSGRQFSNSRSEMNVSTLELGDSALYLCASSSLDSLRYEQYFGPGTRLTVT.

In its sample, this clone was seen once. The rearrangement links TRBV7-8 to TRBJ2-1, with 12 nucleotides matching TRBD2. This CDR3 region has 16 residues. From germline, CDR1 is SGHVS and CDR2 FQNEAQ. Trimming at V came to 5 bases and at J to 4 bases, leaving 6 bases not matched to a gene. DNA of the CDR3: TGTGCCAGCAGCAAGTCACTAGCGGGAGGTTACAATGAGCAGTTCTTC. Translation gives CASSKSLAGGYNEQFF.

This clone showed up just once. V gene TRBV3-1 (or the pseudogene TRBV3-2) combines with J gene TRBJ2-4; 9 bases are shared with TRBD1. The CDR3 totals 16 residues. The germline gives CDR1 LGHDT, CDR2 YNNKEL (reference sequence). V lost 2 bases and J lost 5; bases outside the gene matches: 7. The CDR3 reads CASSQYKQGAQNIQYF. The CDR3 nucleotides are TGTGCCAGCAGCCAATATAAACAGGGGGCCCAAAACATTCAGTACTTC.

V usage is TRBV28 and J usage is TRBJ2-1; D gene uncertain. Trimming removed 1 base from V and 8 bases from J, with 3 bases in between. The germline V gene has CDR1 MDHEN and CDR2 SYDVKM. There are 11 residues in the CDR3. Written as DNA, the CDR3 is TGTGCCAGCAGTTTATTCTATGAGCAGTTCTTC. It specifies CASSLFYEQFF. Full variable domain (outside the CDR3, taken from reference TRBV28 and TRBJ2-1): DVKVTQSSRYLVKRTGEKVFLECVQDMDHENMFWYRQDPGLGLRLIYFSYDVKMKEKGDIPEGYSVSREKKERFSLILESASTNQTSMYLCASSLFYEQFFGPGTRLTVL.

The chain links TRBV30 to TRBJ2-1, with TRBD2 identical over 9 bases. Germline CDR1 reads GTSNPN; CDR2 reads SVGIG (reference sequence). The CDR3 sequence is 15 residues long. V lost 1 base to trimming and J lost 7 bases; unmatched junction nucleotides: 8. The CDR3 region has the DNA TGTGCCTGGAGTGCTCCCCCGGGACTAGCAAATGAGCAGTTCTTC. It specifies CAWSAPPGLANEQFF.